Here is one T cell receptor (beta chain) with its context. Only a few counts were recorded for this clone. Its antigen is not yet known. Base-call qualities are not available, and no considerably larger clone is one nucleotide away. The sample is drawn from a study of blood T cell repertoires in COVID-19 (dated by TCRdb to the early 2020s). Turning to the overall study: The collaborator samples originated in the United States, Italy and Spain and spanned the acute and convalescent phases of COVID-19. The material from the prospective study consisted of cDNA or gDNA derived from T cells, B-cell-depleted T cells, or PBMCs. The dataset comprised deeply sampled blood TCRbeta repertoires from subjects exposed to, actively infected with, or recovered from COVID-19. The repertoires were released in a freely available public database meant as a resource for research on the immune response to SARS-CoV-2. The samples were drawn from the first 160 participants of the ongoing ImmuneRACE study and from roughly 1,300 subjects provided by 6 global collaborators. Sample metadata almost always included a de-identified subject ID, COVID-19 status, age in years and sex. Where available, HLA class I and class II types were taken from metadata supplied by the sample provider and were not determined by assay-based typing.

TCRbeta CDR3 regions were amplified from genomic DNA using the immunoSEQ Assay, a bias-controlled multiplex PCR. Processing in the source paper ran as follows. Within the assay, amplification of reference gene primers was used to estimate how many nucleated cells each sample contained. Sequence reads were collapsed and filtered to measure the absolute abundance of every unique TCRbeta CDR3 rearrangement. For each sample, productive Simpson clonality was calculated as the square root of Simpson's diversity index over productive rearrangements. TCRdb retrieved this table from immuneACCESS and kept in-frame rearrangements only. Not all clones are present; in checked studies, unresolved V genes account for under half, and no reason is known for the remainder. The D gene and trimming were derived from the DNA, and the V and J assignments and clone size from that table. The sample data list about 78,000 clones, and 77% of these were observed just once. In total, the top ten clones hold about a tenth of the sample.

General study outcomes and caveats: The amount of clinical and demographic metadata varied by source and participant and was provided uncurated.

The collaborating institutions used their own protocols to collect whole blood in K2EDTA tubes. For TCRbeta analysis, collaborators shipped samples as frozen whole blood, isolated PBMCs, or DNA extracted from either of those sample types. Based on the germline V gene, the CDR1 and CDR2 sequences are SGHDN and FVKESK. After removal of 4 bases from V and 5 bases from J, the junction retains 10 bases not matched to a gene. The CDR3 sequence holds 15 residues, the cysteine and phenylalanine included. Kept here is only the CDR3 DNA, which spans 45 bases and is read in frame from base 1. Input material: peripheral blood. The TCR originated in a human donor in a cohort sampled during active COVID-19. The sequence joins TRBV14 to TRBJ1-2; 7 central nucleotides agree with TRBD1. The CDR3 reads CASSLKPTGVYGYTF. The nucleotide sequence is TGTGCCAGCAGCCTAAAGCCTACAGGGGTGTATGGCTACACCTTC.